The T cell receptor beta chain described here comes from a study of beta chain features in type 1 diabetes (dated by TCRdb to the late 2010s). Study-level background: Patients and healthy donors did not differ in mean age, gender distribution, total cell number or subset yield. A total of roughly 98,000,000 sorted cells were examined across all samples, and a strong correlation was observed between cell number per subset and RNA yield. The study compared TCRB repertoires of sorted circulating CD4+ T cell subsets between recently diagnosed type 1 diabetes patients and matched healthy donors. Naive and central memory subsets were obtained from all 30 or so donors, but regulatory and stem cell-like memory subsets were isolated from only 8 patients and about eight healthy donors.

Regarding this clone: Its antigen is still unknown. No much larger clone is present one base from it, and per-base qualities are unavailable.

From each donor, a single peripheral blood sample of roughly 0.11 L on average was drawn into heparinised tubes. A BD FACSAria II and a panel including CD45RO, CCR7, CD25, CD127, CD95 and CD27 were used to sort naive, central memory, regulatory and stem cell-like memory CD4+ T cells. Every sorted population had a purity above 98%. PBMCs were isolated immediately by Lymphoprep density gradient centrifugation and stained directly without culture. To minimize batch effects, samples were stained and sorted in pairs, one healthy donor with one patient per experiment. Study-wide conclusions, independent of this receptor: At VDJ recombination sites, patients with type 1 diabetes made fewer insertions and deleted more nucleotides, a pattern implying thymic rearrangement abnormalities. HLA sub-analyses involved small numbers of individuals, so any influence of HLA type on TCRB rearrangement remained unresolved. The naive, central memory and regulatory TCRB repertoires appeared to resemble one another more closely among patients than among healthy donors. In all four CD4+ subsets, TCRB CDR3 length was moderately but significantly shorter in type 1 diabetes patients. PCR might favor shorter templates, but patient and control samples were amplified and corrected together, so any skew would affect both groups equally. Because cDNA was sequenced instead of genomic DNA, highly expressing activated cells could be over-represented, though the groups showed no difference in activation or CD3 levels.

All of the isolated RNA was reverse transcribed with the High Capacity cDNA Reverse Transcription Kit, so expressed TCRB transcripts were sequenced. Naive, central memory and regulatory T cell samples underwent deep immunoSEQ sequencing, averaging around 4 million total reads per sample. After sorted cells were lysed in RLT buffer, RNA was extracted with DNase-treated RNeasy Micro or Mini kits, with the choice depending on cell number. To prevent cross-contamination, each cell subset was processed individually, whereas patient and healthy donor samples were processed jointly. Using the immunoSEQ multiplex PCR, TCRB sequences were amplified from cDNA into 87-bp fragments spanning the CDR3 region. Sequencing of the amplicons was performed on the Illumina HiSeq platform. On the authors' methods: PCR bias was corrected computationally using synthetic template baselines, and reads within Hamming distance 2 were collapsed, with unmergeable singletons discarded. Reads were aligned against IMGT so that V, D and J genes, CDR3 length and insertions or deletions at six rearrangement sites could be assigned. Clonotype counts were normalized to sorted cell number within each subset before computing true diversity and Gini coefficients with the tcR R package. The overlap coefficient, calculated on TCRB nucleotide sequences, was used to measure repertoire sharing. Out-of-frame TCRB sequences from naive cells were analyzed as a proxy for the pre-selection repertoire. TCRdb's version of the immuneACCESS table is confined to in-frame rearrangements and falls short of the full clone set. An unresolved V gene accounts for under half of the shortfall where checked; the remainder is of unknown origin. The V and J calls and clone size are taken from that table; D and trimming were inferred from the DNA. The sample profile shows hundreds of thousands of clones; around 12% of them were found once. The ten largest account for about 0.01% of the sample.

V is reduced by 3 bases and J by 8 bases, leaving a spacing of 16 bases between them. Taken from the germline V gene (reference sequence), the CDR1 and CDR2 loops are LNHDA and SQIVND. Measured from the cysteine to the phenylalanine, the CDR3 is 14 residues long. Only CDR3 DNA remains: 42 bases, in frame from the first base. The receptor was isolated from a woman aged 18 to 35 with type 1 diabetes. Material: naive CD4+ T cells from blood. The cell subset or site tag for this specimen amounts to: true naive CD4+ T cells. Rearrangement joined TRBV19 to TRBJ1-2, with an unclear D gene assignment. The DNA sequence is TGTGCCAGTAGTATCTACCCGGAGAAGAGGGGCTACACCTTC. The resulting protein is CASSIYPEKRGYTF.